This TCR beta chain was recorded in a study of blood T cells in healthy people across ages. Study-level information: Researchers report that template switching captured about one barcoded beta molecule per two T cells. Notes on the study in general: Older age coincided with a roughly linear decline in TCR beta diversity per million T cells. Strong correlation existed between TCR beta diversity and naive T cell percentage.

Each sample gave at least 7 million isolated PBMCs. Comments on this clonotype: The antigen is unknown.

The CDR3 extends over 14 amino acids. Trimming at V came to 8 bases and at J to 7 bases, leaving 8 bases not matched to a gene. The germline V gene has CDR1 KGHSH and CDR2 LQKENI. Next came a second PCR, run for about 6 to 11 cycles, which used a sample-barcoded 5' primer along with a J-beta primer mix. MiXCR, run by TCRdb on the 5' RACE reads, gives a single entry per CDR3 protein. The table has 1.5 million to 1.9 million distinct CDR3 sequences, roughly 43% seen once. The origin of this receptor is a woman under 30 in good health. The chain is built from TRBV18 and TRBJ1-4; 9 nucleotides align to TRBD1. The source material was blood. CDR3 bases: TGTGCCAGCCCGCAACAGGGGGCTACTGAAAAACTGTTTTTT. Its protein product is CASPQQGATEKLFF.